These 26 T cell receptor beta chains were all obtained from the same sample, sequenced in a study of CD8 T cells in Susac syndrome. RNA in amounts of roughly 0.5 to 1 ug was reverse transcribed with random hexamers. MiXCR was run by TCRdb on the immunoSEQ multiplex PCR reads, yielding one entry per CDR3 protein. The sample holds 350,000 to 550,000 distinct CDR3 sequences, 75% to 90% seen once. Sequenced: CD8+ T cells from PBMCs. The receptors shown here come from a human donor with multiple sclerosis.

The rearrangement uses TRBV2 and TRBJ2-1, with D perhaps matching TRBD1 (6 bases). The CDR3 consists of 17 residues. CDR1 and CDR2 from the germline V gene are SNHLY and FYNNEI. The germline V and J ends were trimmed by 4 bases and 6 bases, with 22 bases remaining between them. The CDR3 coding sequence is TGTGCCAGCAGTGGCACGTCGTTTGAGGGGACAATCAATGAGCAGTTCTTC. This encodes CASSGTSFEGTINEQFF.

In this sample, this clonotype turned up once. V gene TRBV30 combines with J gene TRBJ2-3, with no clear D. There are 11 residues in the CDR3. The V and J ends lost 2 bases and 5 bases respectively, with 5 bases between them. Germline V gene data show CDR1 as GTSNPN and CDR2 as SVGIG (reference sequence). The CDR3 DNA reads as TGTGCCTGGAGTTATGAAGATACGCAGTATTTT. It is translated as CAWSYEDTQYF.

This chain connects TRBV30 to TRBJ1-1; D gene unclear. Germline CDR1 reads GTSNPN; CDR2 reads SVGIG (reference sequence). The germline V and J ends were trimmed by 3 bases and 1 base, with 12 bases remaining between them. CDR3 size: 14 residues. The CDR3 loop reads CAWREIAQNTEAFF. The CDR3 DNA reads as TGTGCCTGGAGGGAAATAGCGCAGAACACTGAAGCTTTCTTT.

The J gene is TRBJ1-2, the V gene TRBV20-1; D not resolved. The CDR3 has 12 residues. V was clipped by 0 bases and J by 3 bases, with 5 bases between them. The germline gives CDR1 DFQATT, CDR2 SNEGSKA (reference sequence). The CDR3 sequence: CSARDGDYGYTF. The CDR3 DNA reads TGCAGTGCTAGAGACGGAGACTATGGCTACACCTTC.

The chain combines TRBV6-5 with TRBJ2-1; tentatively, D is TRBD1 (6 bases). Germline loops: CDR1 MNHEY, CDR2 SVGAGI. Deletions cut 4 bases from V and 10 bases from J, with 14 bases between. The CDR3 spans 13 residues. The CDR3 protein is CASSFGATGEQFF. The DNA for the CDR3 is TGTGCCAGCAGTTTCGGGGCTACAGGGGAGCAGTTCTTC.

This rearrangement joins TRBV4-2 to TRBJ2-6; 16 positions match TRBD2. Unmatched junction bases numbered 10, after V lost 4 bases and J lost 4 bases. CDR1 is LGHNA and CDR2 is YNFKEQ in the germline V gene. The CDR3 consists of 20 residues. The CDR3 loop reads CASSPVGTSGGAAGANVLTF. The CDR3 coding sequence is TGTGCCAGCAGCCCCGTGGGGACTAGCGGGGGGGCCGCAGGGGCCAACGTCCTGACTTTC.

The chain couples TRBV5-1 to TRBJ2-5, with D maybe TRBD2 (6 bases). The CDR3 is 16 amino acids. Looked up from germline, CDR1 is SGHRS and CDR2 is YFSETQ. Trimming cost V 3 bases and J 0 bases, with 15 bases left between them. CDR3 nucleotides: TGCGCCAGCAGCTCTCCCGACCCGGGGGACCAAGAGACCCAGTACTTC. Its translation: CASSSPDPGDQETQYF.

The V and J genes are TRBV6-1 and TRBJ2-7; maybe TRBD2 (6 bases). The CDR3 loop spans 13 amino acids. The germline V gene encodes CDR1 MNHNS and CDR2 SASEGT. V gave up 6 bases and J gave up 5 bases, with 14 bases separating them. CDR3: CASRGGGPNEQYF. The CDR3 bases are TGTGCCAGCAGGGGCGGAGGGCCCAACGAGCAGTACTTC.

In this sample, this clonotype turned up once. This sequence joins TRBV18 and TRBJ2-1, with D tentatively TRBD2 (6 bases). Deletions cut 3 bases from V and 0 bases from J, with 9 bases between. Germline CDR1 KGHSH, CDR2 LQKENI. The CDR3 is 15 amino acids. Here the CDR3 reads CASSPRLVSYNEQFF. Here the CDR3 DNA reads TGTGCCAGCTCACCCAGACTAGTCTCCTACAATGAGCAGTTCTTC.

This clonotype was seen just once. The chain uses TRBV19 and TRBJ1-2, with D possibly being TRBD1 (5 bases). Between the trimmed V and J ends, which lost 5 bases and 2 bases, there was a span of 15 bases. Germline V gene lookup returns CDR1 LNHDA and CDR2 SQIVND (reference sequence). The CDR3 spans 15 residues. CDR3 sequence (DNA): TGTGCCAGTAGTTTCTCGTCGGGGGAAAACTATGGCTACACCTTC. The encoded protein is CASSFSSGENYGYTF.

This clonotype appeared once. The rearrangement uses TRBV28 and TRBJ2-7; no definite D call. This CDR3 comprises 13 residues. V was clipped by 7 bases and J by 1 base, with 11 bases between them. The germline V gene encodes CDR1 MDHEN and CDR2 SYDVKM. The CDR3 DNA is TGTGCCAGCATCACCAGTGGTTCCTACGAGCAGTACTTC. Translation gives CASITSGSYEQYF. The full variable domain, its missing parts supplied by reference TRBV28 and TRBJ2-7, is DVKVTQSSRYLVKRTGEKVFLECVQDMDHENMFWYRQDPGLGLRLIYFSYDVKMKEKGDIPEGYSVSREKKERFSLILESASTNQTSMYLCASITSGSYEQYFGPGTRLTVT.

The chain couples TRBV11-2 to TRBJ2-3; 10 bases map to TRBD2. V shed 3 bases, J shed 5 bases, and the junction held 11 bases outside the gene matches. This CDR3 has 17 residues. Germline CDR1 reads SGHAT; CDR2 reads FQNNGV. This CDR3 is CASSFFALAGVKDTQYF. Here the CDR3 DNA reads TGTGCCAGCAGCTTTTTCGCCCTAGCGGGAGTTAAAGATACGCAGTATTTT.

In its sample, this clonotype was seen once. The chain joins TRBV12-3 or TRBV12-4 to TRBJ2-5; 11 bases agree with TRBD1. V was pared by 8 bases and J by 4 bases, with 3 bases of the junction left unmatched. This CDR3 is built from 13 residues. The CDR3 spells CASGGQGGETQYF. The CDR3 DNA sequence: TGTGCCAGCGGGGGACAGGGGGGAGAGACCCAGTACTTC.

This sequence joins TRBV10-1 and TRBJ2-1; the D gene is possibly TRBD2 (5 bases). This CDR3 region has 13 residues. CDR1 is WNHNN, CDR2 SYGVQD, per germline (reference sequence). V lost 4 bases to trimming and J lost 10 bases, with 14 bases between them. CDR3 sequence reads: CASSATTLEEQFF. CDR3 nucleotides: TGCGCCAGCAGTGCGACTACCTTAGAAGAGCAGTTCTTC.

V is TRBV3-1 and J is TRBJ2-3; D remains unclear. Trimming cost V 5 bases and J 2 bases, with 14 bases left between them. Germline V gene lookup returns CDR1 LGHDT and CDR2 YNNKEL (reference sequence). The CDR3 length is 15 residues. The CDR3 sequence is CASSTWERPTDTQYF. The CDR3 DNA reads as TGTGCCAGCAGCACCTGGGAAAGACCCACAGATACGCAGTATTTT.

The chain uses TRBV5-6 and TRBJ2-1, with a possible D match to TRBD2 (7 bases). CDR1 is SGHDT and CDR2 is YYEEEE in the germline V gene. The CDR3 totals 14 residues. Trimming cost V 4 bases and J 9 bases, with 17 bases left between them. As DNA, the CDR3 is TGTGCCAGCAGCGGATTTGGGGGGGCCGCTGAGCAGTTCTTC. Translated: CASSGFGGAAEQFF.

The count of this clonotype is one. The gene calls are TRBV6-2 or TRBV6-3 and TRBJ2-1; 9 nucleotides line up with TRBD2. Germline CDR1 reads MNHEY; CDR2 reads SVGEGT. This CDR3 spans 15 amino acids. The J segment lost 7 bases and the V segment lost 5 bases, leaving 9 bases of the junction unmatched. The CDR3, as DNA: TGTGCCAGCAGTACTATAGCGGGGGCTATAAATGAGCAGTTCTTC. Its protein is CASSTIAGAINEQFF.

CDR3 DNA sequence: TGCAGTGCTAGATCAGCGGACTCCTACAATGAGCAGTTCTTC. This gives the protein CSARSADSYNEQFF. This chain joins TRBV20-1 and TRBJ2-1; possibly TRBD2 for D (5 bases). The germline gives CDR1 DFQATT, CDR2 SNEGSKA (reference sequence). Trimming took 2 bases from V and 0 from J, leaving 8 bases between them. The CDR3 has 14 amino acids.

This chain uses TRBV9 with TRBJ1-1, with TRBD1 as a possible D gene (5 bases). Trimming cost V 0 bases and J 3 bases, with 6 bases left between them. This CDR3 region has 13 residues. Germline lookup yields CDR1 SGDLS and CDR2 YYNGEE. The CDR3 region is CASSVGGYTEAFF. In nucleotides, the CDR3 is TGTGCCAGCAGCGTAGGGGGGTACACTGAAGCTTTCTTT.

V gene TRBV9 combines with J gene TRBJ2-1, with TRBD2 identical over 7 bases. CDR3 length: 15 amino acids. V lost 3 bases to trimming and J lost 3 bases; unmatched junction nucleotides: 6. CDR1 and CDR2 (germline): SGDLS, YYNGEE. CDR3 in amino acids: CASSESGIVYNEQFF. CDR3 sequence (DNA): TGTGCCAGCAGCGAGAGCGGGATCGTCTACAATGAGCAGTTCTTC.

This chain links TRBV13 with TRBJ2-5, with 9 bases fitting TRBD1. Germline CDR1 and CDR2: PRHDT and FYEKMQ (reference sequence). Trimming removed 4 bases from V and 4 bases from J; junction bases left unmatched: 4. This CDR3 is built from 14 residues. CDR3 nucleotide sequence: TGTGCCAGCAGCTCCGGGACAGGGAGAGAGACCCAGTACTTC. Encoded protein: CASSSGTGRETQYF. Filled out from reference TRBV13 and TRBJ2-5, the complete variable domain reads AAGVIQSPRHLIKEKRETATLKCYPIPRHDTVYWYQQGPGQDPQFLISFYEKMQSDKGSIPDRFSAQQFSDYHSELNMSSLELGDSALYFCASSSGTGRETQYFGPGTRLLVL.

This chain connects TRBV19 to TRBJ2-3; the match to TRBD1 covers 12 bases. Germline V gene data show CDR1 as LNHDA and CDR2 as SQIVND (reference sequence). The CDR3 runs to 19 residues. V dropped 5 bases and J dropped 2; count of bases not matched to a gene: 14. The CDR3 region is CASSAPGQGAIWVTDTQYF. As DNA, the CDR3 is TGTGCCAGTAGTGCCCCGGGACAGGGGGCCATCTGGGTCACAGATACGCAGTATTTT.

The CDR3 DNA sequence: TGCAGCGTTGAATGGCGGGCCAAGAATGGCTACACCTTC. Translating gives CSVEWRAKNGYTF. The rearrangement uses TRBV29-1 and TRBJ1-2; D is unresolved. From germline, CDR1 is SQVTM and CDR2 ANQGSEA. V was shortened by 2 bases and J by 6 bases, with 13 bases between the two germline ends. The length of the CDR3 is 13 residues.

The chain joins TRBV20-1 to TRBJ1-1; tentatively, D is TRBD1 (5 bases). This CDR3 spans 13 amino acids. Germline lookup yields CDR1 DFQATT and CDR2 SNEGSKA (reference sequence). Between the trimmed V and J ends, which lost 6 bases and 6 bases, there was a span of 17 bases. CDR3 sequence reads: CSAVRGMDPEAFF. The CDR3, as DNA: TGCAGTGCCGTGCGGGGGATGGACCCTGAAGCTTTCTTT.

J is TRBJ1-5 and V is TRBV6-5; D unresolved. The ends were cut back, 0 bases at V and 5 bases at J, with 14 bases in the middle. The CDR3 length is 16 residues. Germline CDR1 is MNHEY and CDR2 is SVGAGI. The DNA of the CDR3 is TGTGCCAGCAGTTACTCATCGGAAGGGAAGCATCAGCCCCAGCATTTT. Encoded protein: CASSYSSEGKHQPQHF.

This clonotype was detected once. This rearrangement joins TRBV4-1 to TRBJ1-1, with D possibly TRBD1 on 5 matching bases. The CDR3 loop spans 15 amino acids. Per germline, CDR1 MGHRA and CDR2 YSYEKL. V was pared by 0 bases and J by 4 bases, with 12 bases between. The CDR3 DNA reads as TGCGCCAGCAGCCAAGAGTTACAGGCACCCACTGAAGCTTTCTTT. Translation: CASSQELQAPTEAFF.